In this sample, the clone carrying this T cell receptor beta chain turned up a few times. Amplified regions were TCR beta CDR3 sequences from RNA transcripts. First-round RT-PCR with HTBI primers amplified the TCR CDR3 region. TCRdb used MiXCR to reprocess the multiplex PCR reads, holding one entry per CDR3 protein. Among a few hundred thousand distinct CDR3 sequences, approximately 20% were seen once, and the ten largest hold about 4%. The data belong to a study of T cells in Graves' hyperthyroidism and ophthalmopathy. The CDR3 is made up of 10 amino acids. V dropped 3 bases and J dropped 7 bases, with 4 bases sitting between them. Germline V gene data show CDR1 as DFQATT and CDR2 as SNEGSKA (reference sequence).

The sequenced sample was blood. J is TRBJ2-1 and V is TRBV20-1, with D hard to call. The sequence derives from a woman aged 18 to 35 with Graves' hyperthyroidism. CDR3 amino acids: CSARANEQFF. The CDR3 nucleotides are TGCAGTGCTAGGGCAAATGAGCAGTTCTTC.